This T cell receptor (beta chain) originates from a study of vaccination and CD4 T cells after COVID-19. Across the study: It was a median about 100 days after diagnosis, with a range of 35 to 161, that post-COVID samples were drawn. The interval from dose two to post-vaccine sampling had a median of around 79 days, and it ranged from 14 to 241. Study results and limitations: A median approximately 86% of convalescent patients' SARS-CoV-2-reactive clones emerged only after vaccination.

The Oncomine TCR Beta short-read assay was applied to DNA of cultured CD4+ T cells. TCRdb redid the calling of the PCR reads with MiXCR, one entry per CDR3 protein. The data hold about 5,700 distinct CDR3 sequences, with 25% to 30% observed a single time. The CDR3 consists of 14 residues. The J segment lost 5 bases and the V segment lost 6 bases, leaving 5 bases of the junction unmatched. The germline CDR1 and CDR2 sequences are MNHNS and SASEGT. The treatment denotes: roughly nine-day PBMC culture with coronavirus spike peptide pools or control peptides (ViraFEST assay). By share, this clonotype ranks as medium-sized (0.01 to 0.1%). Its antigen is undetermined.

The sequences come from CD4+ T cells from blood, cultured in vitro, collected after SARS-CoV-2 vaccination. V and J are TRBV6-1 and TRBJ1-2, with 11 bases fitting TRBD1. The origin of this receptor is a human donor who had recovered from COVID-19. The CDR3 is CASRGTGGVYGYTF. For the CDR3, the DNA is TGTGCCAGCAGGGGGACAGGGGGTGTTTATGGCTACACCTTC.